The sequence of this T cell receptor beta chain was determined in a study of T-cell memory formation after mild COVID-19 (dated by TCRdb to the early 2020s). Turning to the overall study: TCR sequence clusters from the two donors were found to be largely donor specific. Two young, previously healthy adult volunteers, one female and one male, were included in the cohort. T-cell clones expanding and contracting after mild COVID-19 in a couple of donors were tracked by longitudinal TCRalpha and TCRbeta repertoire sequencing.

Relative to germline, V is missing 4 bases and J is missing 6 bases, with 14 bases of the junction outside any gene match. According to the germline V gene, CDR1 reads SQVTM and CDR2 reads ANQGSEA. Including cysteine and phenylalanine, the CDR3 has 16 amino acids. The read is trimmed to its CDR3 DNA, 48 bases read in frame from base 1. Sequencing took place on an Illumina NovaSeq 6000. Using 5'RACE with constant-segment primers, TCRalpha and TCRbeta cDNA libraries were constructed, with sample barcodes and unique molecular identifiers added in the process. RNA was extracted from every sample with Trizol reagent. Library amplification was performed in two PCR steps, and a second sample barcode and Illumina TruSeq adapters were introduced in the second step. Sequencing of the libraries was done on an Illumina NovaSeq, producing 2 x 150 bp paired-end reads. The original pipeline was this. Reads were demultiplexed and collapsed into UMI-guided consensus sequences with migec v1.2.7. Using mixcr v2.1.11, UMI consensuses were aligned to TRA and TRB V and J templates and then assembled into clonotypes. Expanded or contracted clonotypes were those called significant by both edgeR and NoisET, with noise models trained on biological replicates. For edgeR calls, the cutoffs were a false discovery rate-adjusted p below 0.01 and a log2 fold-change threshold of 1. PCA with hierarchical clustering of max-normalized trajectories of the 1000 most abundant clonotypes was used as exploratory dynamics analysis. Separately sequenced CD4+ and CD8+ repertoires were used to assign a CD4 or CD8 phenotype to each responding clone. The raw public data were reprocessed by TCRdb itself: fastp quality trimming at Q25, MiXCR clonotype calling, in-frame beta chains only. Rows with one shared CDR3 protein collapse into an entry with the most common genes and DNA. Here the V and J calls rest on TCRdb's processing, not on the authors' analysis. This sample holds roughly 610,000 distinct CDR3 sequences; roughly a sixth were observed only once. The leading ten clones occupy about 7.5% of the sample.

With respect to this clonotype: Its antigen has not been determined. No quality values exist for individual bases; no much larger clone is one base distant.

PBMCs were isolated by Ficoll-Paque density gradient centrifugation. What the study reported, not specific to this receptor: Contracting CD4+ clones were found mainly in CM and EM memory subsets, while CD8+ clones were enriched in EMRA. Only a couple of mild cases were covered by the study, and larger cohorts that include severe cases with pre-infection samples were considered necessary. From day 15 to 85, contracting clones showed balanced CD4/CD8 phenotypes, whereas a second wave of clones that expanded from day 15 to 37 leaned towards CD4+. The detection of some responding clones in pre-infection memory suggests that pre-existing cross-reactive memory T cells joined the SARS-CoV-2 response. Whether the second-wave clones peaking on day 37 were SARS-CoV-2 specific was not confirmed.

The chain uses TRBV29-1 and TRBJ2-1; TRBD2 matches 8 bases in the middle. The TCR originated in an adult woman who had mild COVID-19 (a few samples of this study predate the infection). The sample titles of this study are shuffled in the database, so cell type and time point are left out; the donor was told from shared clones. The specimen sequenced was PBMCs or a T cell subset sorted from them (not recorded which). The bases are TGCAGCGTTGTTGGGCTAGCGGGCAGCGCGGCCAATGAGCAGTTCTTC. Its protein product is CSVVGLAGSAANEQFF.